This TCR beta chain was sequenced for a study of T cells in women clearing cervical HPV infection (dated by TCRdb to the late 2010s). Regarding the complete study: The cases were about two dozen women with histologically confirmed HPV16-related CIN3 or worse, and 2 of those women had invasive cancers. The controls were 25 or so women whose single incident HPV16 infection cleared within 12 months with no development of precancer or cancer. Blood from cases was drawn at the visit where the lesion was first identified, while blood from controls was drawn once the infection was no longer detected. For cases, the median interval between lesion detection and blood sampling was around 160 days, with an interquartile range of roughly 90 to 200 days. HLA typing was available for only a few women, so HLA type could not be excluded as a confounder. An exploratory proof-of-principle case-control study, nested within the Guanacaste HPV Natural History Study in Costa Rica, was conducted to compare TCR repertoires across cervical HPV16 outcomes. Cases were matched to controls by age within five years and by the year the sample was collected. Cases had a median age of about 35 years and controls had a median age of about 37, with no significant differences in baseline characteristics. The parent cohort enrolled 10,049 women aged 18 or older in Guanacaste, Costa Rica, in about 1992 to 1994 and followed the women for seven years. Quality controls consisted of five blinded duplicates per group, for a total of approximately 60 samples made up of some 50 participants and about ten replicates.

TCR beta CDR3 regions were amplified by multiplex PCR from an average of roughly 1,200 ng genomic DNA per sample using the immunoSEQ assay. Primer bias was corrected in the assay by using a complete synthetic TCR repertoire to establish an amplification baseline. The amplicons were sequenced using the Illumina platform. Regarding the original processing steps: Error correction of the sequences involved clustering with frequency ratios plus a modified nearest-neighbor algorithm, after which the sequences were analyzed in the immunoSEQ Analyzer using IMGT gene definitions. At each rarefaction depth, TCR richness and evenness were averaged across 20 rarefaction repeats, and samples with fewer sequences than that depth were excluded. Wilcoxon rank sum tests with FDR correction were used to compare relative abundances of V, D and J genes between the groups. An intraclass correlation of about 96% for TCR richness and an average of about 77% across approximately 63 gene segments were obtained from the blinded duplicates. TCRdb took over this immuneACCESS table, retaining in-frame rearrangements with V and J assigned. Such tables are incomplete; in checked studies, under half of the missing clones stem from an unresolved V gene, and the remainder is unexplained. The V and J calls and clone size are taken from that table; D and trimming were inferred from the DNA. The sample's clone listing holds roughly 24,000 clones. The ten largest clones capture about 5% of the sample.

As for this clone: Its recognized antigen is unknown. The CDR3 goes on 3 residues after the read ends, and that part is filled in from the germline J gene.

Every participant had a single incident cervical HPV16 infection, and women with prevalent HPV16 infections were excluded. Cervical HPV DNA was detected with MY09/MY11 PCR, and genotyping was done with dot-blot hybridization. Roughly 15 mL of heparinized blood was centrifuged, after which the buffy coat was aliquoted, frozen at -30 degrees C, and then stored at -80 degrees C. QIAGEN kits were used to extract genomic DNA from the buffy coat specimens. V is cut back by 7 bases and J by 5 bases, with 13 bases in the junction unmatched. The CDR3, from cysteine to phenylalanine, totals 16 residues. The CDR3 was read in part: 39 bases, with the frame set at base 1. Reading the germline V gene (reference sequence) gives CDR1 LNHDA and CDR2 SQIVND. The paper's findings and limits, for the study overall: Because the number of T cells in each sample was unknown, differences in richness could reflect differing T-cell content rather than repertoire biology. Random forest classifiers combining richness and V gene abundances distinguished cases from controls with an estimated AUC of roughly 0.8. The cross-sectional design could not show whether the associations came before the infection or were a result of it, and neither effector/memory subsets nor HPV-specific T cells were isolated. Lower TRBV6-7 relative abundance was observed in cases than in controls (around 0.1% versus 0.15%; Bonferroni P = 0.0008). Significantly higher TCR repertoire richness was observed in CIN3+ cases than in controls across sequencing depths, whereas no difference in evenness was found.

The chain is assembled from TRBV19 and TRBJ2-1, with 8 junctional bases fitting TRBD2. Sequencing was done on a sample of blood buffy coat. The clonotype originates from a woman aged 18 to 75 with a cervical HPV16 infection that either progressed to CIN3+ or cleared (not recorded which). The CDR3: CASTLRGAGGDNEQFF. The covered CDR3 bases are TGTGCCAGTACCCTCCGAGGGGCGGGGGGAGACAATGAG.